Many counts were recorded for the clone carrying this TCR beta chain. Antigen: not known. The record originates from a study of identical twins. Study-level findings and limits: Insertions ran lower in abundant cord blood beta clonotypes, though not in memory repertoires. Cross-sectional statistical analysis was relied on for the conclusions, without the same donors being followed. With beta out-of-frame sequences, excess sharing by twins was weaker.

TCRdb recomputed calls from the 5' RACE reads with MiXCR, one row per CDR3 protein. The sample consists of about 530,000 distinct CDR3 sequences, more than 20% of them appearing once. This CDR3 has 12 residues. The germline V gene has CDR1 LGHDT and CDR2 YNNKEL (reference sequence). The V end was cut by 5 bases, the J end by 8 bases, with 9 bases between. The sample was also linked to a second study, of yellow fever vaccine responses in identical twins.

Sequences were obtained from CD4+ T cells sorted from blood. The receptor comes from a young woman in good health. The chain uses TRBV3-1 and TRBJ1-4, with D hard to call. CDR3 loop: CASSSPGEKLFF. The DNA for the CDR3 is TGTGCCAGCAGCTCCCCCGGCGAAAAACTGTTTTTT.